This T cell receptor (beta chain) came from a study of cytomegalovirus exposure and HLA in healthy donors. Study observations and caveats: Some V segments could not be told apart, so they were left out, TRBV6-2 and TRBV6-3 among them. Sequencing likely caused a cluster of highly shared sequence variants. There were a few CMV-associated chains whose specificity for CMV antigens was confirmed in vitro. The authors enumerated 164 TCR beta chains as linked to cytomegalovirus.

The PCR contained 60 Vbeta and 13 Jbeta primers. The data were produced by immunoSEQ multiplex PCR, yet TCRdb's version contains in-frame clones alone and is incomplete. The table for this sample gives roughly 120,000 clones. Trimming stripped 8 bases from V and 5 bases from J, with 15 bases between. The CDR3 is 13 residues long. The germline V gene has CDR1 SNHLY and CDR2 FYNNEI. Notes on this clone: Its antigen is undetermined.

This TCR was sampled from a man in his forties or fifties in good health and CMV-seropositive. This chain links TRBV2 with TRBJ2-5; a possible D gene is TRBD2 (5 bases). The sequenced material came from PBMCs. The CDR3 here is CASQRRNRETQYF. CDR3 in DNA: TGTGCCAGCCAACGGAGGAATAGGGAGACCCAGTACTTC.